These 5 T cell receptor beta chains share one sample of origin, sequenced in a study of blood T cell repertoires in COVID-19. Here immunoSEQ multiplex PCR was the method, and the copy in TCRdb shows in-frame clones only, minus some. Altogether roughly 140,000 clones are present, 80% to 90% being singletons, with the ten largest covering around 14%. The sample taken for sequencing was peripheral blood. These receptors were collected from a woman aged 40 to 50 with acute or convalescent COVID-19.

The genes are TRBV6-5 and TRBJ1-2, with a weak D call TRBD1 (5 bases). The germline V and J ends were trimmed by 5 bases and 1 base, with 14 bases remaining between them. The CDR3 is made up of 15 amino acids. Germline CDR1 MNHEY, CDR2 SVGAGI. The CDR3 DNA sequence: TGTGCCAGCAGTCGGGGGACGGAACATAACTATGGCTACACCTTC. This encodes CASSRGTEHNYGYTF.

The count of this clone is one. The chain is built from TRBV24-1 and TRBJ1-3; no reliable D call. Germline lookup yields CDR1 KGHDR and CDR2 SFDVKD. The CDR3 has 14 amino acids. Trimming took off 3 bases at V and 4 bases at J, with 9 bases between the two ends. The CDR3 protein is CATSDPSGGNTIYF. CDR3 in DNA: TGTGCCACCAGTGATCCCTCGGGGGGAAACACCATATATTTT.

The chain employs TRBV2 and TRBJ1-5; possibly TRBD1 for D (6 bases). The CDR3 runs 15 residues. Trimming pared 1 base from V and 3 bases from J, leaving 10 bases between. Germline CDR1 and CDR2: SNHLY and FYNNEI. The CDR3 spells CASSEEAGANQPQHF. In DNA form, the CDR3 reads TGTGCCAGCAGTGAAGAGGCAGGGGCCAATCAGCCCCAGCATTTT.

This chain links TRBV6-6 with TRBJ1-3; maybe TRBD1 (5 bases). Germline CDR1 reads MNHNY; CDR2 reads SVGAGI (reference sequence). The germline V and J ends were trimmed by 6 bases and 8 bases, with 11 bases remaining between them. The CDR3 consists of 12 residues. The DNA of the CDR3 is TGTGCCAGCAGGCAGGAGGGGCACACCATATATTTT. Translated, it gives CASRQEGHTIYF.

V and J are TRBV7-6 and TRBJ2-7, with D perhaps matching TRBD2 (6 bases). V lost 1 base and J 9 bases, leaving 22 bases between the germline ends. The CDR3 covers 16 residues. CDR1 and CDR2 from the germline V gene are SGHVS and FNYEAQ. The chain's CDR3 is CASSLEADIGGKGQYF. The CDR3 nucleotides read TGTGCCAGCAGCTTAGAGGCCGACATCGGAGGGAAAGGGCAGTACTTC.